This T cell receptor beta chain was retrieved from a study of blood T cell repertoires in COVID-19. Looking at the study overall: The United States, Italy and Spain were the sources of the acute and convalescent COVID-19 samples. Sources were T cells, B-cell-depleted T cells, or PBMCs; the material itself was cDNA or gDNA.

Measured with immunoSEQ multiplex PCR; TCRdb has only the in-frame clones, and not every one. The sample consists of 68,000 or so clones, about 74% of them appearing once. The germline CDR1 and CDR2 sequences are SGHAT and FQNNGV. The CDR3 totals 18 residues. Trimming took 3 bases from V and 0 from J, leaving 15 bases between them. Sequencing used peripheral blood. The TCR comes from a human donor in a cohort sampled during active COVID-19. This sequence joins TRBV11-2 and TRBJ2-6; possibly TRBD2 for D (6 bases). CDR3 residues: CASSFERAGGSGANVLTF. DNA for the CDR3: TGTGCCAGCAGCTTTGAGCGGGCCGGCGGCTCTGGGGCCAACGTCCTGACTTTC. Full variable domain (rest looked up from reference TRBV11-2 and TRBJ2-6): EAGVAQSPRYKIIEKRQSVAFWCNPISGHATLYWYQQILGQGPKLLIQFQNNGVVDDSQLPKDRFSAERLKGVDSTLKIQPAKLEDSAVYLCASSFERAGGSGANVLTFGAGSRLTVL.